One sample yielded the 2 T cell receptor beta chains listed below, sequenced in a study of blood T cell repertoires in COVID-19. Only in-frame clones appear in the TCRdb table, and some are missing; sequencing was by immunoSEQ multiplex PCR. The sample has about 100,000 clones; about 80% are singletons. Sequenced input: peripheral blood. Receptor source: a man aged 70 or older with active or convalescent COVID-19.

This clone is a singleton in its sample. The chain links TRBV27 to TRBJ2-2, with TRBD1 as a possible D gene (6 bases). The V gene lost 0 bases and the J gene lost 7 bases, with 12 bases spanning the gap. CDR1 and CDR2 (germline): MNHEY, SMNVEV (reference sequence). The CDR3 totals 15 residues. The CDR3 nucleotides read TGTGCCAGCAGTTTATCGAATGAAGGGGGCGGGGAGCTGTTTTTT. It specifies CASSLSNEGGGELFF.

The chain joins TRBV12-3 or TRBV12-4 to TRBJ1-1; no firm D call. Trimming took off 7 bases at V and 1 base at J, with 4 bases between the two ends. The length of the CDR3 is 11 residues. CDR3 sequence: CASTGNTEAFF. CDR3 coding DNA: TGTGCCAGCACGGGGAACACTGAAGCTTTCTTT.